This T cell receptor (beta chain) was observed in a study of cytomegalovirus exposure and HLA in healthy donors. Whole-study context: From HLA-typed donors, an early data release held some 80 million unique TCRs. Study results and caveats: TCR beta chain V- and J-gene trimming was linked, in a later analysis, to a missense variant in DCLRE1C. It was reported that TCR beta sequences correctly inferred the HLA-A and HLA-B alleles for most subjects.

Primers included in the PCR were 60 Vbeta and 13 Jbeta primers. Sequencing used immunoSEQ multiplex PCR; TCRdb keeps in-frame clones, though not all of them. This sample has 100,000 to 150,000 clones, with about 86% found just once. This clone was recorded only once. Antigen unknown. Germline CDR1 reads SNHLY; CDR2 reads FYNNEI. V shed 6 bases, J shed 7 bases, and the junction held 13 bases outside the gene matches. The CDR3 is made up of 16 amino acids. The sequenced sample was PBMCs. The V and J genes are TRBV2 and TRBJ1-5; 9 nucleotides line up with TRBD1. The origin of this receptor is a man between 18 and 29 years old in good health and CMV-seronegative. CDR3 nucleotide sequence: TGTGCCAGCAGCCCCCTCTTGGGACAGGGACGGCAGCCCCAGCATTTT. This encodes CASSPLLGQGRQPQHF.